Presented here are 8 T cell receptor beta chains from one specimen sequenced in a study of blood T cell repertoires in COVID-19. The data were produced by immunoSEQ multiplex PCR, yet TCRdb's version contains in-frame clones alone and is incomplete. The sample consists of more than 200,000 clones, 65% to 90% of them appearing once. The sequenced sample consisted of PBMCs or T cells enriched from blood (not recorded which). The source is a man in his forties who had recovered from COVID-19.

This chain links TRBV2 with TRBJ1-3, with 10 bases identical to TRBD1. This CDR3 has 14 residues. V was clipped by 6 bases and J by 4 bases; unmatched bases: 3. Germline CDR1 and CDR2: SNHLY and FYNNEI. The CDR3 coding sequence is TGTGCCAGCAGGGGACAGGGGCCAGGAAACACCATATATTTT. It is translated as CASRGQGPGNTIYF.

The rearrangement links TRBV4-3 to TRBJ1-2, with 8 bases fitting TRBD1. The CDR3 covers 14 residues. Germline CDR1 LGHNA, CDR2 YSLEER. V lost 0 bases, J lost 9 bases, and 6 bases stayed unmatched. Here the CDR3 reads CASSQEGQGRSYTF. CDR3 DNA sequence: TGCGCCAGCAGCCAAGAAGGACAGGGTAGGAGCTACACCTTC.

This sequence joins TRBV27 and TRBJ2-1; TRBD1 matches at 9 bases. Germline V gene data show CDR1 as MNHEY and CDR2 as SMNVEV (reference sequence). J lost 5 bases, V lost 3 bases, and 11 bases had no gene match. This CDR3 has 17 residues. CDR3 region: CASSFLPGTGSDNEQFF. The DNA of the CDR3 is TGTGCCAGCAGTTTCCTACCCGGGACAGGGTCCGACAATGAGCAGTTCTTC.

This clone was detected only once. The genes are TRBV2 and TRBJ2-3; 8 positions match TRBD2. The junction had 6 bases not matched to a gene; V was cut back by 5 bases and J by 2 bases. The CDR3 totals 15 residues. Germline CDR1 is SNHLY and CDR2 is FYNNEI. In DNA, the CDR3 is TGTGCCAGCAGTCGGACTAGCTTCATCACAGATACGCAGTATTTT. Amino acids: CASSRTSFITDTQYF. The full variable domain, rest sourced from reference TRBV2 and TRBJ2-3, is EPEVTQTPSHQVTQMGQEVILRCVPISNHLYFYWYRQILGQKVEFLVSFYNNEISEKSEIFDDQFSVERPDGSNFTLKIRSTKLEDSAMYFCASSRTSFITDTQYFGPGTRLTVL.

The chain recombines TRBV25-1 with TRBJ2-5; TRBD2 agrees at 7 bases. Trimming removed 2 bases from V and 1 base from J; junction bases left unmatched: 10. Per the germline V gene, CDR1 is MGHDK and CDR2 is SYGVNS. This CDR3 is 17 amino acids long. DNA for the CDR3: TGTGCCAGCAGTGAAGCTAGTAGGGAGGGGCCCCAAGAGACCCAGTACTTC. It encodes CASSEASREGPQETQYF.

This chain connects TRBV18 to TRBJ1-3; 8 bases agree with TRBD1. J was trimmed by 10 bases and V by 4 bases; bases with no gene match: 9. Per germline, CDR1 KGHSH and CDR2 LQKENI. The CDR3 covers 14 residues. This chain's CDR3 is CASSRERTGRTIYF. The CDR3 DNA is TGTGCCAGCTCACGAGAAAGGACAGGGCGTACCATATATTTT.

The rearrangement joins TRBV10-3 to TRBJ2-1; a weak D match, TRBD1 (6 bases). Germline CDR1 ENHRY, CDR2 SYGVKD. The CDR3 extends over 11 amino acids. V dropped 6 bases and J dropped 10 bases, with 10 bases sitting between them. CDR3 in amino acids: CAIRETGEQFF. CDR3 coding DNA: TGTGCCATCAGGGAGACAGGCGAGCAGTTCTTC.

This clone was seen a single time. CDR3 protein: CASSLYGGTYEQYF. For the CDR3, the DNA is TGCGCCAGCAGCTTGTATGGCGGTACCTACGAGCAGTACTTC. This chain joins TRBV5-1 and TRBJ2-7; D ambiguous. Germline V gene sequence: CDR1 SGHRS, CDR2 YFSETQ. The CDR3 totals 14 residues. The V and J ends lost 1 base and 2 bases respectively, with 10 bases between them.